One and the same sample provided the 29 T cell receptor beta chains below, sequenced in a study of cytomegalovirus exposure and HLA in healthy donors. PCR primers comprised 60 Vbeta and 13 Jbeta primers. Libraries were prepared by immunoSEQ multiplex PCR; TCRdb keeps only in-frame clonotypes and omits some of them. The sample includes 99,000 or so clones, around 82% of them seen just once. The specimen sequenced was PBMCs. Receptor source: a woman aged 35 to 49 in good health and CMV-seronegative.

V and J are TRBV7-9 and TRBJ2-7; a weak D match, TRBD1 (6 bases). The germline V and J ends were trimmed by 5 bases and 3 bases, with 11 bases remaining between them. The CDR3 loop spans 13 amino acids. CDR1 and CDR2 from the germline V gene are SEHNR and FQNEAQ (reference sequence). The CDR3 DNA sequence: TGTGCCAGCAGCCAGGACAGTTTCTACGAGCAGTACTTC. Protein: CASSQDSFYEQYF. The full variable domain, with the rest looked up from reference TRBV7-9 and TRBJ2-7, is DTGVSQNPRHKITKRGQNVTFRCDPISEHNRLYWYRQTLGQGPEFLTYFQNEAQLEKSRLLSDRFSAERPKGSFSTLEIQRTEQGDSAMYLCASSQDSFYEQYFGPGTRLTVT.

This clone was counted a few times. This sequence joins TRBV9 and TRBJ2-2; D ambiguous. The germline V gene encodes CDR1 SGDLS and CDR2 YYNGEE. The V gene lost 4 bases and the J gene lost 5 bases, with 15 bases spanning the gap. The CDR3 has 15 residues. CDR3 sequence: CASSSAVTETGELFF. The CDR3 nucleotides are TGTGCCAGCAGCTCCGCGGTAACTGAAACCGGGGAGCTGTTTTTT. Based on the CDR3 plus reference TRBV9 and TRBJ2-2, the full variable domain is DSGVTQTPKHLITATGQRVTLRCSPRSGDLSVYWYQQSLDQGLQFLIQYYNGEERAKGNILERFSAQQFPDLHSELNLSSLELGDSALYFCASSSAVTETGELFFGEGSRLTVL.

This clone was detected only once. The chain carries TRBV7-2 and TRBJ1-1, with TRBD1 identical over 7 bases. The CDR3 runs to 17 residues. The junction had 11 bases not matched to a gene; V was cut back by 4 bases and J by 0 bases. Germline V lookup: CDR1 SGHTA, CDR2 FQGNSA. In DNA form, the CDR3 reads TGTGCCAGCAGCTCCACATCCCCAGGGGGTTTGAACACTGAAGCTTTCTTT. This codes for CASSSTSPGGLNTEAFF. Complete variable domain (other parts from reference TRBV7-2 and TRBJ1-1): GAGVSQSPSNKVTEKGKDVELRCDPISGHTALYWYRQSLGQGLEFLIYFQGNSAPDKSGLPSDRFSAERTGGSVSTLTIQRTQQEDSAVYLCASSSTSPGGLNTEAFFGQGTRLTVV.

The rearrangement joins TRBV19 to TRBJ2-7, with D possibly matching TRBD2 (5 bases). Germline CDR1 is LNHDA and CDR2 is SQIVND (reference sequence). This CDR3 comprises 13 residues. Trimming took 9 bases from V and 1 from J, leaving 13 bases between them. The CDR3: CASRPGESYEQYF. CDR3 DNA: TGTGCCAGCAGGCCCGGGGAATCCTACGAGCAGTACTTC.

The chain couples TRBV5-1 to TRBJ2-3; TRBD2 is a possible D gene (6 bases). The CDR3 is 13 amino acids. Germline CDR1 is SGHRS and CDR2 is YFSETQ. V lost 2 bases, J lost 5 bases, and 9 bases lay in between. The CDR3 DNA reads as TGCGCCAGCAGCTTTAGGGGACTAGATACGCAGTATTTT. Residues: CASSFRGLDTQYF.

A few counts support this clone. The V and J genes are TRBV15 and TRBJ2-5, with 9 nucleotides matching TRBD2. V lost 1 base and J lost 5; bases outside the gene matches: 8. This CDR3 has 16 amino acids. The germline V gene encodes CDR1 LNHNV and CDR2 YYDKDF (reference sequence). This CDR3 is CATSRAGGRAWETQYF. Written as DNA, the CDR3 is TGTGCCACCAGCAGAGCCGGCGGGAGGGCCTGGGAGACCCAGTACTTC.

The V call is TRBV19, the J call TRBJ1-3; 8 bases match TRBD1. CDR3 length: 13 residues. V shed 9 bases and J 2 bases; nucleotides not matched to a gene: 3. The germline CDR1 and CDR2 sequences are LNHDA and SQIVND (reference sequence). The CDR3 region is CASEDRAGNTIYF. The DNA for the CDR3 is TGTGCCAGCGAGGACAGGGCTGGAAACACCATATATTTT.

This rearrangement joins TRBV7-2 to TRBJ1-3, with D hard to call. The CDR3 covers 15 residues. The germline gives CDR1 SGHTA, CDR2 FQGNSA. V gave up 4 bases and J gave up 0 bases, with 10 bases separating them. The CDR3 reads CASSSSGSSGNTIYF. In nucleotides, the CDR3 is TGTGCCAGCAGCTCGTCGGGGAGCTCTGGAAACACCATATATTTT. Together with reference TRBV7-2 and TRBJ1-3, the CDR3 gives the full variable domain: GAGVSQSPSNKVTEKGKDVELRCDPISGHTALYWYRQSLGQGLEFLIYFQGNSAPDKSGLPSDRFSAERTGGSVSTLTIQRTQQEDSAVYLCASSSSGSSGNTIYFGEGSWLTVV.

V is TRBV27 and J is TRBJ1-5; weak D call: TRBD1 (6 bases). This CDR3 has 14 residues. CDR1 is MNHEY, CDR2 SMNVEV, per germline (reference sequence). Trimming pared 4 bases from V and 4 bases from J, leaving 11 bases between. In DNA, the CDR3 is TGTGCCAGCAGTTCCACCCAGGGGAATCAGCCCCAGCATTTT. As protein: CASSSTQGNQPQHF.

The V gene is TRBV5-6, the J gene TRBJ1-1, with no clear D. Germline V gene lookup returns CDR1 SGHDT and CDR2 YYEEEE. This CDR3 contains 12 residues. V shed 0 bases and J shed 6 bases, with 6 bases lying between them. CDR3 coding DNA: TGTGCCAGCAGCTTGGCGGGGTCTGAAGCTTTCTTT. This encodes CASSLAGSEAFF.

The chain joins TRBV28 to TRBJ2-2; D is ambiguous. The CDR3 is 15 amino acids. Trimming shortened V by 6 bases and J by 3 bases, and 14 bases separated the two germline ends. CDR1 is MDHEN, CDR2 SYDVKM, per germline. The CDR3 is CASSFKLYDTGELFF. CDR3 DNA: TGTGCCAGCAGCTTTAAACTCTACGACACCGGGGAGCTGTTTTTT.

This clone was observed a single time. The chain is built from TRBV28 and TRBJ1-2; a possible D gene is TRBD1 (6 bases). The V and J ends lost 7 bases and 4 bases respectively, with 19 bases between them. This CDR3 is built from 15 residues. CDR1 and CDR2 (germline): MDHEN, SYDVKM. CDR3 coding DNA: TGTGCCAGCAATACAGGGATGGTAGCGCTCTATGGCTACACCTTC. Its protein product is CASNTGMVALYGYTF.

As for this clone: The germline gene is not matched at one end of the junction; a read error may be the cause. The rearrangement uses TRBV7-9 and TRBJ2-7, with TRBD2 as a possible D gene (5 bases). The germline V gene encodes CDR1 SEHNR and CDR2 FQNEAQ (reference sequence). The CDR3 sequence is 15 residues long. The DNA of the CDR3 is TGTTCCAGCAGCTTGGCCGACACGGGCGGGTACGAGCAGTACTTC. Translation: CSSSLADTGGYEQYF.

The chain has TRBV5-1 and TRBJ2-5, with 10 bases matching TRBD2. Germline V gene sequence: CDR1 SGHRS, CDR2 YFSETQ. The CDR3 sequence is 14 residues long. The J segment lost 1 base and the V segment lost 7 bases, leaving 4 bases of the junction unmatched. The CDR3 here is CASSWTSGQETQYF. The CDR3 coding sequence is TGCGCCAGCTCTTGGACTAGCGGCCAAGAGACCCAGTACTTC.

The V and J genes are TRBV4-1 and TRBJ1-2; 9 nucleotides agree with TRBD1. There are 16 residues in the CDR3. Germline CDR1 and CDR2: MGHRA and YSYEKL. V lost 7 bases, J lost 8 bases, and 17 bases stayed unmatched. The CDR3 protein is CASTTFGQGKVVGYTF. CDR3 sequence (DNA): TGCGCCAGCACTACGTTTGGACAGGGGAAAGTTGTCGGCTACACCTTC.

The CDR3 spells CASSLDPYGSYEQYF. Here the CDR3 DNA reads TGTGCCAGCAGCTTAGATCCGTACGGGAGCTACGAGCAGTACTTC. The gene calls are TRBV11-2 and TRBJ2-7; tentatively, D is TRBD2 (6 bases). CDR3 size: 15 residues. Trimming removed 0 bases from V and 3 bases from J, with 12 bases in between. CDR1 SGHAT and CDR2 FQNNGV come from the germline V gene.

The CDR3 sequence: CSVERQGFNEKLFF. The CDR3 nucleotides read TGCAGCGTTGAAAGGCAGGGCTTTAATGAAAAACTGTTTTTT. This chain connects TRBV29-1 to TRBJ1-4; tentative D call: TRBD1 (5 bases). The CDR3 is 14 residues long. Trimming took 2 bases from V and 4 from J, leaving 11 bases between them. The germline CDR1 and CDR2 sequences are SQVTM and ANQGSEA.

V and J are TRBV6-5 and TRBJ1-4; unclear D gene. The CDR3 spans 15 residues. The germline V gene encodes CDR1 MNHEY and CDR2 SVGAGI. V lost 5 bases and J 8 bases, leaving 18 bases between the germline ends. In DNA form, the CDR3 reads TGTGCCAGCAGTACAAGGACCCGGGCGGGGGAAAAACTGTTTTTT. Amino acids: CASSTRTRAGEKLFF.

The chain employs TRBV6-1 and TRBJ1-1; possibly TRBD1 for D (6 bases). CDR1 is MNHNS and CDR2 is SASEGT in the germline V gene. The CDR3 has 14 amino acids. The V end was cut by 1 base, the J end by 11 bases, with 17 bases between. In DNA form, the CDR3 reads TGTGCCAGCAGTGAAGGCGGGCAGGGGAGTCCGGCTTTCTTT. It codes for CASSEGGQGSPAFF.

The chain joins TRBV6-5 to TRBJ1-6, with 7 bases aligning to TRBD1. The CDR3 is made up of 13 amino acids. Germline V gives CDR1 MNHEY, CDR2 SVGAGI. J gave up 7 bases and V 8 bases, and 5 bases lay outside the gene matches. The CDR3: CASSGTANSPLHF. Here the CDR3 DNA reads TGTGCCAGCTCCGGGACAGCGAATTCACCCCTCCACTTT.

This clone was counted a single time. The chain uses TRBV9 and TRBJ1-4; weak D call: TRBD1 (5 bases). The CDR3 sequence is 14 residues long. Germline CDR1 and CDR2: SGDLS and YYNGEE. Trimming pared 4 bases from V and 7 bases from J, leaving 14 bases between. In nucleotides, the CDR3 is TGTGCCAGCAGCCCCCAGGGCGGAAGTGAAAAACTGTTTTTT. This translates into CASSPQGGSEKLFF.

V is TRBV30 and J is TRBJ1-1; D is perhaps TRBD1 (5 bases). Per the germline V gene, CDR1 is GTSNPN and CDR2 is SVGIG (reference sequence). The CDR3 has 14 residues. V was cut by 3 bases and J by 1 base, with 12 bases left in between. CDR3 in amino acids: CAWSKGPGNTEAFF. The CDR3 coding sequence is TGTGCCTGGAGCAAGGGGCCCGGGAACACTGAAGCTTTCTTT.

This chain links TRBV6-6 with TRBJ1-3; D call uncertain. The germline V gene has CDR1 MNHNY and CDR2 SVGAGI (reference sequence). This CDR3 comprises 13 residues. V gave up 4 bases and J gave up 3 bases, with 7 bases separating them. The CDR3 reads CASSSYSGNTIYF. The DNA of the CDR3 is TGTGCCAGCAGTTCCTATAGTGGAAACACCATATATTTT.

This clone showed up just once. Its ends do not fully match the called genes, so a read error is possible. The chain couples TRBV7-7 to TRBJ2-2; maybe TRBD1 (5 bases). The V gene's germline CDR1 is SSHAT and CDR2 FNYEAQ (reference sequence). This CDR3 region has 15 residues. CDR3 sequence: CASSLGQNGAGELFF. The CDR3 nucleotides are TGTGCTAGCAGCTTGGGGCAGAATGGAGCCGGGGAGCTGTTTTTT.

V usage is TRBV27 and J usage is TRBJ2-7, with D uncertain. Germline V lookup: CDR1 MNHEY, CDR2 SMNVEV (reference sequence). The CDR3 extends over 13 amino acids. Between the trimmed V and J ends, which lost 5 bases and 0 bases, there was a span of 8 bases. CDR3 bases: TGTGCCAGCAGTCTGGTTAGCTCCTACGAGCAGTACTTC. Translated, it gives CASSLVSSYEQYF.

The chain is built from TRBV28 and TRBJ1-2; 10 bases are a match to TRBD1. The CDR3 extends over 14 amino acids. Trimming at V came to 2 bases and at J to 4 bases, leaving 1 base not matched to a gene. Germline CDR1 MDHEN, CDR2 SYDVKM. CDR3 protein: CASSLRDRGYGYTF. The CDR3, as DNA: TGTGCCAGCAGTTTACGGGACAGGGGCTATGGCTACACCTTC.

The chain employs TRBV13 and TRBJ2-2; D is perhaps TRBD1 (5 bases). Between the trimmed V and J ends, which lost 5 bases and 5 bases, there was a span of 12 bases. The CDR3 contains 14 residues. Per germline, CDR1 PRHDT and CDR2 FYEKMQ (reference sequence). For the CDR3, the DNA is TGTGCCAGCAGCCCTGGGCAGGGAACCGGGGAGCTGTTTTTT. Its protein is CASSPGQGTGELFF.

The genes are TRBV28 and TRBJ2-1, with TRBD2 matching 14 bases. Trimming cost V 5 bases and J 7 bases; bases outside gene matches: 4. The CDR3 loop spans 15 amino acids. Germline V gene data show CDR1 as MDHEN and CDR2 as SYDVKM. CDR3 bases: TGTGCCAGCAGTACCGGGACTAGCGGGAGAAATGAGCAGTTCTTC. This encodes CASSTGTSGRNEQFF. The complete variable domain, with remaining parts taken from reference TRBV28 and TRBJ2-1, reads DVKVTQSSRYLVKRTGEKVFLECVQDMDHENMFWYRQDPGLGLRLIYFSYDVKMKEKGDIPEGYSVSREKKERFSLILESASTNQTSMYLCASSTGTSGRNEQFFGPGTRLTVL.

This rearrangement joins TRBV4-1 to TRBJ2-7, with TRBD1 matching over 9 bases. CDR1 MGHRA and CDR2 YSYEKL come from the germline V gene. This CDR3 comprises 19 residues. V was pared by 4 bases and J by 4 bases, with 20 bases of the junction left unmatched. CDR3 sequence (DNA): TGCGCCAGCAGCCGATTCTGGACAGGGGCCACTTCCTACCTATACGAGCAGTACTTC. Amino acids: CASSRFWTGATSYLYEQYF.